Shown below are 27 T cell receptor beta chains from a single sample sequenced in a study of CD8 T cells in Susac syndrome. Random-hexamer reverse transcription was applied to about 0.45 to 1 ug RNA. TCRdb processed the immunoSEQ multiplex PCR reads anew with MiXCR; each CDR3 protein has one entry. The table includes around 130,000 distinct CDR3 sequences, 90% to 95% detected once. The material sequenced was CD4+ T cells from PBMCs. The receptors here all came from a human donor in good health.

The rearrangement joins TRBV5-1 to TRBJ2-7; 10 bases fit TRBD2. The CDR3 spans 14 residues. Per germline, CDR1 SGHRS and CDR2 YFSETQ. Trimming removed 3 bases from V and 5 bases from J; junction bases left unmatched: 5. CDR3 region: CASSSSSGRNEQYF. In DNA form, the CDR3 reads TGCGCCAGCAGCTCTTCTAGCGGGAGAAACGAGCAGTACTTC.

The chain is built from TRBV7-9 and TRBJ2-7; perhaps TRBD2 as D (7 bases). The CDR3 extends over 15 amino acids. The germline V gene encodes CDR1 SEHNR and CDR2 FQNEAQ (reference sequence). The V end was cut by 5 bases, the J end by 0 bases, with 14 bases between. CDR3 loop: CASSAWGGSSYEQYF. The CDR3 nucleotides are TGTGCCAGCAGCGCCTGGGGGGGCAGCTCCTACGAGCAGTACTTC.

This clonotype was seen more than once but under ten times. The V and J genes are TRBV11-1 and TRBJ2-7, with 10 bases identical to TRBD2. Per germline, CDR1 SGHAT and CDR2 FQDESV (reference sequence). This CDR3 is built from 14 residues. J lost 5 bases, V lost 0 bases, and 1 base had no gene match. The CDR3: CASSLASGRNEQYF. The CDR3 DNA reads TGTGCCAGCAGCTTAGCTAGCGGGAGGAACGAGCAGTACTTC. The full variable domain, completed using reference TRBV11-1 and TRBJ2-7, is EAEVAQSPRYKITEKSQAVAFWCDPISGHATLYWYRQILGQGPELLVQFQDESVVDDSQLPKDRFSAERLKGVDSTLKIQPAELGDSAMYLCASSLASGRNEQYFGPGTRLTVT.

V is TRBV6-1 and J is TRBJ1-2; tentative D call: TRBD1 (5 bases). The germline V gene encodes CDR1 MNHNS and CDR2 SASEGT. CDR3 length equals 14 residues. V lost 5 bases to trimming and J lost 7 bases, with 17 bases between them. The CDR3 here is CASSRDSGERGYTF. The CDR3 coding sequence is TGTGCCAGCAGTCGGGACTCCGGAGAGCGTGGCTACACCTTC.

The CDR3 region has the DNA TGCAGTGCTAGAGTAGGAGGGCCCAATGAGCAGTTCTTC. Translation gives CSARVGGPNEQFF. The chain couples TRBV20-1 to TRBJ2-1, with D maybe TRBD2 (6 bases). Germline lookup yields CDR1 DFQATT and CDR2 SNEGSKA (reference sequence). The CDR3 covers 13 residues. With 1 base removed from V and 6 bases from J, the gap between germline ends came to 10 bases.

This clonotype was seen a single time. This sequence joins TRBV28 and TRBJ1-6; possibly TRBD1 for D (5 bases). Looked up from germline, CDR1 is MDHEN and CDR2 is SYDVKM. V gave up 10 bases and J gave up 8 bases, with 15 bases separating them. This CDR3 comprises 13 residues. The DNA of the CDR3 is TGTGCCACCGGGGAGGGGACTGATTCACCCCTCCACTTT. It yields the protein CATGEGTDSPLHF.

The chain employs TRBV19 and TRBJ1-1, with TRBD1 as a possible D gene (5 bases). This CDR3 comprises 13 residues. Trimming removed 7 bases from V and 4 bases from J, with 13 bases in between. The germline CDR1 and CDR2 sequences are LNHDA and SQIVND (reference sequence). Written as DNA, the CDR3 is TGTGCCAGTACATCTCAGGGAAGCACTGAAGCTTTCTTT. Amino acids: CASTSQGSTEAFF.

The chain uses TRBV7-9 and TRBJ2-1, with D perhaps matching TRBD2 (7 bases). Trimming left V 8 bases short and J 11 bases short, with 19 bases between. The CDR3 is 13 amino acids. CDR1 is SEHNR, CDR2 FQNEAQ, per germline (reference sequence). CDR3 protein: CASSLAQGGKQFF. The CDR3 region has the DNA TGTGCCAGCTCTCTGGCACAGGGAGGGAAGCAGTTCTTC.

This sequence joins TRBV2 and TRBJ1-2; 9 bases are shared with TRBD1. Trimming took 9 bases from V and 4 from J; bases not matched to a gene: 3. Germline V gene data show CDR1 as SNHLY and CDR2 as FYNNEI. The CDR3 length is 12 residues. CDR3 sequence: CAREDRGYGYTF. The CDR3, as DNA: TGTGCCAGAGAGGACAGGGGCTATGGCTACACCTTC.

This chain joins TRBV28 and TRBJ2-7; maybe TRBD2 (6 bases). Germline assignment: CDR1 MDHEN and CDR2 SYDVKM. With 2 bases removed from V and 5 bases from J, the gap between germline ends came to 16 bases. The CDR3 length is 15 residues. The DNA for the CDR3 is TGTGCCAGCAGTTTACAGGGTGCTGGGGAGGACGAGCAGTACTTC. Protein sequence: CASSLQGAGEDEQYF.

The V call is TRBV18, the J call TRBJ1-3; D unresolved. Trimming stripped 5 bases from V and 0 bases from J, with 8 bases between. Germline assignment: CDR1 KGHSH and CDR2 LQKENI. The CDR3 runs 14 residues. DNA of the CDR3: TGTGCCAGCTCAGCAGCAGCCTCTGGAAACACCATATATTTT. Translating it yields CASSAAASGNTIYF.

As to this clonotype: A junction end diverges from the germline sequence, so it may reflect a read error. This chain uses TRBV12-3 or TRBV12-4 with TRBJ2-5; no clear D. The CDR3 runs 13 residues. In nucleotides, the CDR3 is TGTGCCAGCAGGTCAACCCTCCAAGAGACCCGGTACTTC. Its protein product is CASRSTLQETRYF.

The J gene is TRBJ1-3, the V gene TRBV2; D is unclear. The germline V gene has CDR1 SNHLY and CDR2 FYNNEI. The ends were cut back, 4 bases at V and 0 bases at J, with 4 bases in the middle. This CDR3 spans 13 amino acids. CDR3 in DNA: TGTGCCAGCAGTGTCCTCTCTGGAAACACCATATATTTT. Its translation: CASSVLSGNTIYF.

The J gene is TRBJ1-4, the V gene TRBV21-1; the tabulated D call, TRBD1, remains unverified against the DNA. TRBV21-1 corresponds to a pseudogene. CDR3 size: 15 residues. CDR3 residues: CASIAQQEGGEKLFF. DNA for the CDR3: TGTGCCAGCATCGCCCAACAGGAAGGAGGTGAAAAACTGTTTTTT.

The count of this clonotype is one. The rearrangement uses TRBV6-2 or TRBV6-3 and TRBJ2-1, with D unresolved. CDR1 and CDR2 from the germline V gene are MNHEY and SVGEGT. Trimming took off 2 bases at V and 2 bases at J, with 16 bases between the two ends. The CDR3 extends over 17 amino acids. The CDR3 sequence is CASSYALWAVTYNEQFF. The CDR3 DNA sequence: TGTGCCAGCAGTTACGCACTGTGGGCGGTAACCTACAATGAGCAGTTCTTC.

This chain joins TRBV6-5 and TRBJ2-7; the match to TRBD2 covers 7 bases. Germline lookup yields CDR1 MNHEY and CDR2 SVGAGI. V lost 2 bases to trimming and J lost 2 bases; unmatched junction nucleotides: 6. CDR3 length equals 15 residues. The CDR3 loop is CASSYGSSGAYEQYF. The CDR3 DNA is TGTGCCAGCAGTTACGGCTCTAGCGGAGCCTACGAGCAGTACTTC.

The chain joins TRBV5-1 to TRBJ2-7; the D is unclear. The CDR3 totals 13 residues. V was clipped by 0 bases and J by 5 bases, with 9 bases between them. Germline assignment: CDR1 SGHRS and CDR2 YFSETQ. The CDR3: CASSLGRVDEQYF. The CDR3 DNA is TGCGCCAGCAGCTTGGGCAGAGTCGACGAGCAGTACTTC.

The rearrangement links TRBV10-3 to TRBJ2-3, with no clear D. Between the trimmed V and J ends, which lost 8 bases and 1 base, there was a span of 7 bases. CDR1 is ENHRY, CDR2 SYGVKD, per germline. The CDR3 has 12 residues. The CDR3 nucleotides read TGTGCCATCGATACTGGCACAGATACGCAGTATTTT. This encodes CAIDTGTDTQYF.

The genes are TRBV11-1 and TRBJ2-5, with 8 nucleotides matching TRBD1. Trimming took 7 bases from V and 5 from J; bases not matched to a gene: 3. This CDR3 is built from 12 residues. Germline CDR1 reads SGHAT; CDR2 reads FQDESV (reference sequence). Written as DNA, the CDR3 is TGTGCCAGCACCAGGACAGGGGAGACCCAGTACTTC. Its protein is CASTRTGETQYF.

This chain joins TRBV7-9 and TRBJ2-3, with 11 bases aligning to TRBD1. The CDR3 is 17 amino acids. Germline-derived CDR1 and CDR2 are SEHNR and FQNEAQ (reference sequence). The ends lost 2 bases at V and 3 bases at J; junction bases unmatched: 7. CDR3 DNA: TGTGCCAGCAGCTTACCCTTTGGGACAGGGGGAACAGATACGCAGTATTTT. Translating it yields CASSLPFGTGGTDTQYF. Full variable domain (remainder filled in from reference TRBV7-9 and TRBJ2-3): DTGVSQNPRHKITKRGQNVTFRCDPISEHNRLYWYRQTLGQGPEFLTYFQNEAQLEKSRLLSDRFSAERPKGSFSTLEIQRTEQGDSAMYLCASSLPFGTGGTDTQYFGPGTRLTVL.

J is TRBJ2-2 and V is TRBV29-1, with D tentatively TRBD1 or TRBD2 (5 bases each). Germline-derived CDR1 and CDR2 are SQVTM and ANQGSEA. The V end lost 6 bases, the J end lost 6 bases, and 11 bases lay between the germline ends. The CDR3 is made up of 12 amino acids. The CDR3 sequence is CSVQGPAGELFF. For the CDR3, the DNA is TGCAGCGTGCAGGGACCCGCCGGGGAGCTGTTTTTT.

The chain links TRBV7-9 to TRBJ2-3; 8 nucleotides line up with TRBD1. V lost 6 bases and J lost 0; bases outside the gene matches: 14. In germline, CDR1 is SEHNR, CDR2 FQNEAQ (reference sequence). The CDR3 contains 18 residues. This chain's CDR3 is CASRLPFTGQGSTDTQYF. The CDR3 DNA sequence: TGTGCCAGCAGGTTACCGTTTACAGGACAGGGAAGCACAGATACGCAGTATTTT.

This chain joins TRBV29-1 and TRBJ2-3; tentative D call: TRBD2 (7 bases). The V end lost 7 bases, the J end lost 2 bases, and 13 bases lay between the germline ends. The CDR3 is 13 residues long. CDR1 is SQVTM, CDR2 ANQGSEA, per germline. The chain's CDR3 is CSEGGTNTDTQYF. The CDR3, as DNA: TGCAGCGAGGGGGGGACTAACACAGATACGCAGTATTTT.

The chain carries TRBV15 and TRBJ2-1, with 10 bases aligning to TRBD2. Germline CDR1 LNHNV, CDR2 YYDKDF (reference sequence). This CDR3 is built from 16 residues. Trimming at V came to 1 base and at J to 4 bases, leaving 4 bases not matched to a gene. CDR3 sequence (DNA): TGTGCCACCAGCAGAGGACTAGCGGGTTTTTACAATGAGCAGTTCTTC. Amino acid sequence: CATSRGLAGFYNEQFF.

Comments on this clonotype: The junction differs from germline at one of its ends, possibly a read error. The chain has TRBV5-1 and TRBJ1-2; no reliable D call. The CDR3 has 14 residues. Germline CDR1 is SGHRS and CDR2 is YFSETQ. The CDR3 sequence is CASSREGFNFGYTF. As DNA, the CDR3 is TGCGCCAGCAGCCGAGAAGGATTTAACTTTGGCTACACCTTC.

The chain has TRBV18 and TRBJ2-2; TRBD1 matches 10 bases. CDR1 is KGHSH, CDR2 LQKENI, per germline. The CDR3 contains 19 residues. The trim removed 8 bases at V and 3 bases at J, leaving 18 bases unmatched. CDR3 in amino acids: CASTEYYTGTGDYTGELFF. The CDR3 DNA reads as TGTGCCAGCACAGAATACTACACCGGGACAGGGGACTACACCGGGGAGCTGTTTTTT. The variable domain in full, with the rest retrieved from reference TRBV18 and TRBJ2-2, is NAGVMQNPRHLVRRRGQEARLRCSPMKGHSHVYWYRQLPEEGLKFMVYLQKENIIDESGMPKERFSAEFPKEGPSILRIQQVVRGDSAAYFCASTEYYTGTGDYTGELFFGEGSRLTVL.

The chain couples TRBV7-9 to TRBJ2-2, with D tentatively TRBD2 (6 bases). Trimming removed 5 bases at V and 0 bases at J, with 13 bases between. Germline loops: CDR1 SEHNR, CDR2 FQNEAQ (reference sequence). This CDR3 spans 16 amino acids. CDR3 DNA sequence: TGTGCCAGCAGCCCACTTGGGGACTCGAACACCGGGGAGCTGTTTTTT. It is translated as CASSPLGDSNTGELFF.